This T cell receptor (beta chain) was sequenced in a study of T cells in Graves' hyperthyroidism and ophthalmopathy. Study details: At initial diagnosis, before any treatment had begun, peripheral blood was obtained.

Using RNA transcripts as the source, TCR beta CDR3 regions were amplified. With the HTBI primer set, the TCR CDR3 went through a first round of RT-PCR. Using its own MiXCR run on the multiplex PCR reads, TCRdb lists one record per CDR3 protein. The data show over 350,000 distinct CDR3 sequences, around a sixth seen once. This clonotype was seen more than once but under ten times. CDR3 size: 16 residues. Unmatched junction bases numbered 6, after V lost 6 bases and J lost 0 bases. This chain links TRBV12-3 or TRBV12-4 with TRBJ2-2; 8 bases match TRBD1. The clonotype was recovered from a man aged 18 to 30 with Graves' ophthalmopathy. Sequenced sample: blood. The CDR3, as DNA: TGTGCCAGCAGCCGGGACAGGTCGCCGAACACCGGGGAGCTGTTTTTT. Protein: CASSRDRSPNTGELFF.